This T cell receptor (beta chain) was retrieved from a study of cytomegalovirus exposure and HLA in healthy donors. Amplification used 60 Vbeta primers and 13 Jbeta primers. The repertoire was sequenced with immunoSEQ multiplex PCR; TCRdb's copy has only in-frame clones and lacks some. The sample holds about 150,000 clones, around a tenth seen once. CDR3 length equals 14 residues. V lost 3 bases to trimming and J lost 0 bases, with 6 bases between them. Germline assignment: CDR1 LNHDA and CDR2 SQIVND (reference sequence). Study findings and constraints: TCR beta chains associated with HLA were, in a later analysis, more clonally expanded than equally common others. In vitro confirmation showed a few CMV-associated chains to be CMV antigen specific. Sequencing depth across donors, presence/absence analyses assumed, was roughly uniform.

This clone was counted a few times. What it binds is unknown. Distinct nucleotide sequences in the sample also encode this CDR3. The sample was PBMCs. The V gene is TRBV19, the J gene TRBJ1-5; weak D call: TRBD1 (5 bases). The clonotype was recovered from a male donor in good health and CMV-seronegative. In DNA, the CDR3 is TGTGCCAGTAGTATCAGGGATAGCAATCAGCCCCAGCATTTT. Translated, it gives CASSIRDSNQPQHF.